Ten or more counts support the clone carrying this T cell receptor beta chain. Its antigen remains unknown. These data belong to a study of blood T cells in healthy people across ages. Study summary: The capture of about one barcoded beta molecule per two T cells was achieved by template switching. Overall study results and limits: Long-lived donors had more naive CD4+ cells and higher diversity than aged donors.

Using a J-beta primer mix together with a sample-barcoded 5' primer, a second PCR was run for about 7 to 12 cycles. Sequencing recovered at least 2.5 million CDR3-containing paired-end reads from each sample. TCRdb processed the 5' RACE reads anew with MiXCR; each CDR3 protein has one entry. The sample consists of about 570,000 distinct CDR3 sequences, 27% of them appearing once. For every donor, a draw yielded around 9.4 milliliters of peripheral blood. The length of the CDR3 is 14 residues. Germline V lookup: CDR1 ENHRY, CDR2 SYGVKD. Between the trimmed V and J ends, which lost 1 base and 2 bases, there was a span of 9 bases.

The chain joins TRBV10-3 to TRBJ2-7; either TRBD1 or TRBD2 may fit D (5 bases each). The TCR was taken from a woman between 65 and 79 years old in good health. The sample comprised blood. The CDR3 coding sequence is TGTGCCATCAGTGAGTACGAGGGGCCCTACGAGCAGTACTTC. Translated, it gives CAISEYEGPYEQYF.